These 24 T cell receptor beta chains share one sample of origin, sequenced in a study of cytomegalovirus exposure and HLA in healthy donors. The PCR used 60 Vbeta and 13 Jbeta primers. Clones were sequenced by immunoSEQ multiplex PCR, and TCRdb holds only the in-frame ones, with some missing. The data hold approximately 200,000 clones, with 75% to 80% observed a single time. Input material: PBMCs. The receptors originated from a man aged 18 to 29 in good health and CMV-seronegative.

V gene TRBV29-1 combines with J gene TRBJ1-2; 8 nucleotides agree with TRBD1. Germline V lookup: CDR1 SQVTM, CDR2 ANQGSEA. This CDR3 contains 13 residues. The junction had 8 bases not matched to a gene; V was cut back by 6 bases and J by 5 bases. CDR3: CSVVGQGGYGYTF. In DNA form, the CDR3 reads TGCAGCGTCGTAGGACAGGGTGGTTATGGCTACACCTTC.

This rearrangement joins TRBV7-2 to TRBJ1-4; 9 bases are a match to TRBD1. CDR1 is SGHTA and CDR2 is FQGNSA in the germline V gene. V gave up 4 bases and J gave up 8 bases; unmatched junction bases: 5. The CDR3 has 14 amino acids. The CDR3 here is CASSSTGGGEKLFF. In DNA form, the CDR3 reads TGTGCCAGCAGCTCGACAGGGGGTGGGGAAAAACTGTTTTTT.

The rearrangement uses TRBV7-2 and TRBJ2-5; maybe TRBD2 (7 bases). V dropped 0 bases and J dropped 2 bases, with 10 bases sitting between them. Looked up from germline, CDR1 is SGHTA and CDR2 is FQGNSA. This CDR3 comprises 15 residues. The CDR3 DNA follows: TGTGCCAGCAGCTTAGCGGGAGGGGGGCAAGAGACCCAGTACTTC. This sequence encodes CASSLAGGGQETQYF.

The rearrangement uses TRBV4-2 and TRBJ2-2, with 9 positions matching TRBD1. Germline V gene sequence: CDR1 LGHNA, CDR2 YNFKEQ. J gave up 6 bases and V 1 base, and 0 bases lay outside the gene matches. CDR3 length: 14 amino acids. CDR3 in DNA: TGTGCCAGCAGCCAAGGACAGGGGGCCGGGGAGCTGTTTTTT. Amino acids: CASSQGQGAGELFF.

The CDR3 here is CASSATGGRGYEQYF. The CDR3 region has the DNA TGTGCCAGCAGCGCAACCGGGGGGCGCGGCTACGAGCAGTACTTC. The chain recombines TRBV9 with TRBJ2-7, with D possibly being TRBD2 (7 bases). The CDR3 runs to 15 residues. V gave up 3 bases and J gave up 3 bases, with 16 bases separating them. Germline values: CDR1 SGDLS, CDR2 YYNGEE.

The J gene is TRBJ1-4, the V gene TRBV7-2; 10 bases align to TRBD1. V shed 3 bases, J shed 10 bases, and the junction held 8 bases outside the gene matches. In germline, CDR1 is SGHTA, CDR2 FQGNSA. The CDR3 sequence is 15 residues long. This CDR3 reads CASSFGGQGYTKLFF. In DNA, the CDR3 is TGTGCCAGCAGCTTTGGGGGACAGGGGTACACAAAACTGTTTTTT.

This chain uses TRBV6-5 with TRBJ2-1; D may be TRBD1 (6 bases). The CDR3 runs to 15 residues. Trimming pared 5 bases from V and 10 bases from J, leaving 21 bases between. Germline CDR1 MNHEY, CDR2 SVGAGI. In DNA form, the CDR3 reads TGTGCCAGCAGTCACCGGGACACGGTGTTAGGGGAGCAGTTCTTC. Amino acids: CASSHRDTVLGEQFF.

This clone was detected a few times. The DNA of the CDR3 is TGCGCCAGCAGCCGGGACAGGGCTGAACAAGCTTTCTTT. This translates into CASSRDRAEQAFF. The J gene is TRBJ1-1, the V gene TRBV4-1, with 9 positions matching TRBD1. J gave up 9 bases and V 4 bases, and 6 bases lay outside the gene matches. The CDR3 is 13 amino acids. Germline CDR1 is MGHRA and CDR2 is YSYEKL.

V and J are TRBV27 and TRBJ2-2; 9 nucleotides match TRBD1. Germline values: CDR1 MNHEY, CDR2 SMNVEV (reference sequence). With V trimmed by 6 bases and J by 4 bases, 9 bases remained unmatched. CDR3 size: 16 residues. The CDR3 region is CASSLTGTGFTGELFF. The CDR3 DNA reads as TGTGCCAGCAGCCTAACCGGGACAGGGTTCACCGGGGAGCTGTTTTTT.

This chain joins TRBV19 and TRBJ1-2; 9 bases match TRBD1. The CDR3 runs to 13 residues. J was trimmed by 7 bases and V by 3 bases; bases with no gene match: 3. CDR1 LNHDA and CDR2 SQIVND come from the germline V gene (reference sequence). For the CDR3, the DNA is TGTGCCAGTAGTATTGGGACAGGGACTGGCTACACCTTC. Protein product: CASSIGTGTGYTF.

This clone has a count of ten or more. The chain combines TRBV28 with TRBJ2-7; D ambiguous. The CDR3 has 11 residues. The germline V gene encodes CDR1 MDHEN and CDR2 SYDVKM. The V end lost 8 bases, the J end lost 3 bases, and 8 bases lay between the germline ends. CDR3 bases: TGTGCCAGCCAGTCCCACTACGAGCAGTACTTC. Residues: CASQSHYEQYF.

The genes are TRBV27 and TRBJ1-4, with D possibly matching TRBD1 (5 bases). V was clipped by 3 bases and J by 7 bases, with 12 bases between them. Germline V CDR1 and CDR2: MNHEY, SMNVEV (reference sequence). CDR3 length: 14 residues. CDR3 in DNA: TGTGCCAGCAGTTTGCTATACGGGGGTGAAAAACTGTTTTTT. Residues: CASSLLYGGEKLFF.

The chain combines TRBV28 with TRBJ1-2; D is unresolved. Per germline, CDR1 MDHEN and CDR2 SYDVKM. This CDR3 has 12 residues. Trimming took off 3 bases at V and 8 bases at J, with 10 bases between the two ends. Here the CDR3 reads CASSLGGRGYTF. In nucleotides, the CDR3 is TGTGCCAGCAGTTTGGGAGGGCGAGGCTACACCTTC.

J is TRBJ2-7 and V is TRBV5-4, with D perhaps TRBD1 (5 bases). The CDR3 runs to 12 residues. Germline CDR1 reads SGHNT; CDR2 reads YYREEE (reference sequence). Trimming took off 4 bases at V and 1 base at J, with 6 bases between the two ends. Written as DNA, the CDR3 is TGTGCCAGCAGCCAGGGTTCCTACGAGCAGTACTTC. Residues: CASSQGSYEQYF.

This chain joins TRBV5-6 and TRBJ1-5, with 11 bases lining up with TRBD1. Germline loops: CDR1 SGHDT, CDR2 YYEEEE. V dropped 4 bases and J dropped 3; count of bases not matched to a gene: 6. The CDR3 covers 16 residues. CDR3 amino acids: CASSTWTGGNNQPQHF. The CDR3 DNA sequence: TGTGCCAGCAGCACTTGGACAGGGGGCAACAATCAGCCCCAGCATTTT.

This rearrangement joins TRBV4-3 to TRBJ1-4, with D possibly matching TRBD1 (6 bases). The ends were cut back, 1 base at V and 6 bases at J, with 12 bases in the middle. The CDR3 loop spans 15 amino acids. Germline-derived CDR1 and CDR2 are LGHNA and YSLEER. The CDR3 here is CASSQGGGRDEKLFF. The DNA for the CDR3 is TGCGCCAGCAGCCAAGGAGGGGGGAGGGATGAAAAACTGTTTTTT.

The gene calls are TRBV7-6 and TRBJ1-2; no reliable D call. Germline CDR1 reads SGHVS; CDR2 reads FNYEAQ. CDR3 length equals 15 residues. Trimming stripped 1 base from V and 4 bases from J, with 13 bases between. Written as DNA, the CDR3 is TGTGCCAGCAGCTTAGTTCTACAGAATCTCTATGGCTACACCTTC. Residues: CASSLVLQNLYGYTF.

This chain joins TRBV6-6 and TRBJ1-2; 7 bases are shared with TRBD1. The V segment lost 0 bases and the J segment 7 bases; nucleotides outside the gene matches: 5. CDR1 is MNHNY, CDR2 SVGAGI, per germline (reference sequence). The CDR3 has 14 amino acids. CDR3 bases: TGTGCCAGCAGTTACTCGACAGGGATGAGTGGCTACACCTTC. Translated, it gives CASSYSTGMSGYTF.

The table lists this clone with a count of one. The V call is TRBV6-5, the J call TRBJ2-5, with D possibly TRBD1 on 5 matching bases. Trimming removed 6 bases from V and 1 base from J, with 12 bases in between. The CDR3 has 14 amino acids. The V gene's germline CDR1 is MNHEY and CDR2 SVGAGI. CDR3 nucleotide sequence: TGTGCCAGCAGCCTCCAGGGTTTCCAAGAGACCCAGTACTTC. Its translation is CASSLQGFQETQYF.

CDR3 in amino acids: CASSQDGTGIRSYNEQFF. Written as DNA, the CDR3 is TGCGCCAGCAGCCAGGATGGGACAGGAATTAGATCCTACAATGAGCAGTTCTTC. The chain combines TRBV4-3 with TRBJ2-1, with 8 bases lining up with TRBD1. Germline V CDR1 and CDR2: LGHNA, YSLEER. CDR3 length: 18 residues. The trim removed 3 bases at V and 1 base at J, leaving 11 bases unmatched.

This chain links TRBV5-4 with TRBJ2-3; TRBD2 matches 7 bases. Per the germline V gene, CDR1 is SGHNT and CDR2 is YYREEE (reference sequence). J lost 1 base, V lost 0 bases, and 2 bases had no gene match. The CDR3 loop spans 15 amino acids. The chain's CDR3 is CASSLAAGGTDTQYF. DNA of the CDR3: TGTGCCAGCAGCTTGGCGGCGGGAGGCACAGATACGCAGTATTTT.

The genes are TRBV23-1 and TRBJ2-2; D remains ambiguous. TRBV23-1 qualifies as an ORF whose function is uncertain. CDR3 length: 12 amino acids. V was clipped by 4 bases and J by 6 bases, with 6 bases between them. CDR3 residues: CASSRYPGELFF. In DNA, the CDR3 is TGCGCCAGCAGTCGCTATCCCGGGGAGCTGTTTTTT.

The rearrangement joins TRBV6-6 to TRBJ2-4; a possible D gene is TRBD1 (6 bases). The germline V gene has CDR1 MNHNY and CDR2 SVGAGI (reference sequence). This CDR3 has 15 amino acids. With 5 bases removed from V and 6 bases from J, the gap between germline ends came to 17 bases. CDR3 DNA: TGTGCCAGCAGTGACCTCCCGGGACACGGAAACATTCAGTACTTC. Amino acids: CASSDLPGHGNIQYF.

In the case of this clone: Within the sample, other DNA sequences also encode this same CDR3. The chain uses TRBV6-4 and TRBJ1-1; 7 bases map to TRBD1. This CDR3 comprises 13 residues. Germline V lookup: CDR1 MRHNA, CDR2 SNTAGT. The V gene end was trimmed by 3 bases and the J gene end by 3 bases; junction bases not matched to a gene: 1. CDR3 region: CASSEQGDTEAFF. The DNA for the CDR3 is TGTGCCAGCAGTGAGCAGGGGGACACTGAAGCTTTCTTT.